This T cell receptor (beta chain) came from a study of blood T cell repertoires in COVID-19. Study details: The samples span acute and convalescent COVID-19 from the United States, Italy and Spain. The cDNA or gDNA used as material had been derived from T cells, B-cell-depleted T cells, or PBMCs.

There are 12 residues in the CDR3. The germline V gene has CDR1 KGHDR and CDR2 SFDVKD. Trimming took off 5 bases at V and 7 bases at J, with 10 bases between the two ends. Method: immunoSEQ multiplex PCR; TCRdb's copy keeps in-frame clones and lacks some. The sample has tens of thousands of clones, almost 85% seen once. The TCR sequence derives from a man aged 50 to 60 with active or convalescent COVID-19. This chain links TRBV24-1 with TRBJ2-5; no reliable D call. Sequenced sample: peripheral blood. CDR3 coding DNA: TGTGCCACCAGTGCCCCCGGCGGGACCCAGTACTTC. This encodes CATSAPGGTQYF.